Listed here are 22 T cell receptor beta chains from one sample, sequenced in a study of response to subunit inactivated influenza vaccine. TCRdb re-derived calls from the RT-PCR reads in MiXCR, one entry per CDR3 protein. Counted here are roughly 500,000 distinct CDR3 sequences, approximately 24% occurring once; the ten biggest clones make up 2.5% to 3%. The sample was also linked to a second study, of T cells expressing NK-cell markers. That source reports: 5'RACE template switching with UMIs produced the TCR beta cDNA.

The material sequenced was CD4+ T cells sorted from PBMCs, taken approximately 13 days after vaccination. These receptors originate from a man between 50 and 59 years old who received an inactivated influenza vaccine.

This clonotype showed up just a few times. The CDR3 spells CSARDPSVGGNEQFF. In DNA form, the CDR3 reads TGCAGTGCTAGAGACCCAAGCGTCGGGGGTAATGAGCAGTTCTTC. This rearrangement joins TRBV20-1 to TRBJ2-1, with D perhaps TRBD2 (6 bases). V was pared by 0 bases and J by 7 bases, with 16 bases between. In germline, CDR1 is DFQATT, CDR2 SNEGSKA (reference sequence). The CDR3 totals 15 residues.

This clonotype was observed at least ten times. The CDR3 is CASSSGGMGTGELFF. In DNA, the CDR3 is TGTGCCAGCAGCTCGGGAGGGATGGGCACCGGGGAGCTGTTTTTT. The chain carries TRBV12-3 or TRBV12-4 and TRBJ2-2, with 8 bases identical to TRBD2. The CDR3 extends over 15 amino acids. The J segment lost 4 bases and the V segment lost 6 bases, leaving 7 bases of the junction unmatched.

This clonotype was counted only a few times. This chain uses TRBV9 with TRBJ1-2, with D possibly matching TRBD1 (5 bases). Germline values: CDR1 SGDLS, CDR2 YYNGEE. This CDR3 region has 13 residues. V lost 6 bases and J 7 bases, leaving 16 bases between the germline ends. The CDR3 DNA is TGTGCCAGCACGAGGTCAGGGTTAGGTGGCTACACCTTC. Translation: CASTRSGLGGYTF.

This clonotype was found a few times. The chain joins TRBV9 to TRBJ2-1; 8 nucleotides agree with TRBD1. The CDR3 has 16 residues. Trimming removed 0 bases from V and 2 bases from J; junction bases left unmatched: 4. Per the germline V gene, CDR1 is SGDLS and CDR2 is YYNGEE. This CDR3 is CASSVAGQATYNEQFF. As DNA, the CDR3 is TGTGCCAGCAGCGTAGCGGGACAGGCTACCTACAATGAGCAGTTCTTC.

V and J are TRBV4-3 and TRBJ1-2, with D maybe TRBD1 (5 bases). The CDR3 is made up of 14 amino acids. Trimming cost V 0 bases and J 8 bases, with 13 bases left between them. Germline-derived CDR1 and CDR2 are LGHNA and YSLEER. CDR3 in amino acids: CASSQDPQGRGYTF. DNA for the CDR3: TGCGCCAGCAGCCAAGATCCGCAGGGCCGGGGCTACACCTTC.

This clonotype was seen a handful of times. The chain carries TRBV10-3 and TRBJ2-3; 8 positions agree with TRBD2. CDR3 size: 14 residues. Trimming cost V 7 bases and J 6 bases; bases outside gene matches: 9. Germline CDR1 and CDR2: ENHRY and SYGVKD. CDR3 region: CAIMTSSGSDTQYF. The CDR3 DNA is TGTGCCATCATGACTTCAAGCGGGAGCGATACGCAGTATTTT.

This clonotype was seen only a few times. The V gene is TRBV5-5, the J gene TRBJ2-7; the match to TRBD2 covers 7 bases. This CDR3 is 15 amino acids long. The V and J ends lost 1 base and 5 bases, in that order; junction bases with no gene match: 9. Germline V gives CDR1 SGHKS, CDR2 YYEKEE (reference sequence). CDR3 protein: CASSLRPAGIDEQYF. The CDR3 DNA reads as TGTGCCAGCAGCTTGAGGCCAGCGGGAATTGACGAGCAGTACTTC.

The rearrangement uses TRBV20-1 and TRBJ2-5, with 9 bases identical to TRBD2. The CDR3 is made up of 15 amino acids. With 3 bases clipped from V and 2 bases from J, the junction kept 7 bases outside the gene matches. The V gene's germline CDR1 is DFQATT and CDR2 SNEGSKA (reference sequence). CDR3 bases: TGCAGTGCTAGGGCGGCTAGCGGGATGCAAGAGACCCAGTACTTC. Residues: CSARAASGMQETQYF.

The chain combines TRBV7-2 with TRBJ1-2; D unresolved. Germline lookup yields CDR1 SGHTA and CDR2 FQGNSA. CDR3 length: 12 amino acids. The V end was cut by 1 base, the J end by 7 bases, with 7 bases between. The CDR3, as DNA: TGTGCCAGCAGCTTAGAACTAGGTGGCTACACCTTC. Residues: CASSLELGGYTF.

This clonotype was picked up many times. V is TRBV12-3 or TRBV12-4 and J is TRBJ2-5; no reliable D call. Trimming left V 0 bases short and J 1 base short, with 3 bases between. The CDR3 loop spans 13 amino acids. CDR3 DNA sequence: TGTGCCAGCAGTTTAGCCAGCCAAGAGACCCAGTACTTC. This translates into CASSLASQETQYF.

This rearrangement joins TRBV28 to TRBJ2-1; 8 nucleotides match TRBD1. Germline-derived CDR1 and CDR2 are MDHEN and SYDVKM. This CDR3 has 14 amino acids. V shed 4 bases, J shed 5 bases, and the junction held 4 bases outside the gene matches. CDR3 sequence reads: CASSSGTGNNEQFF. The CDR3 DNA sequence: TGTGCCAGCAGTTCCGGGACAGGAAACAATGAGCAGTTCTTC. Full variable domain (outside the CDR3, taken from reference TRBV28 and TRBJ2-1): DVKVTQSSRYLVKRTGEKVFLECVQDMDHENMFWYRQDPGLGLRLIYFSYDVKMKEKGDIPEGYSVSREKKERFSLILESASTNQTSMYLCASSSGTGNNEQFFGPGTRLTVL.

The chain carries TRBV5-1 and TRBJ1-1, with D perhaps matching TRBD1 (6 bases). Germline V gene lookup returns CDR1 SGHRS and CDR2 YFSETQ. The CDR3 has 15 residues. V dropped 0 bases and J dropped 0 bases, with 9 bases sitting between them. The CDR3: CASSLVGTLNTEAFF. In nucleotides, the CDR3 is TGCGCCAGCAGCTTGGTAGGGACACTGAACACTGAAGCTTTCTTT.

The genes are TRBV20-1 and TRBJ1-6, with D possibly being TRBD1 (5 bases). The CDR3 length is 15 residues. From germline, CDR1 is DFQATT and CDR2 SNEGSKA (reference sequence). With 4 bases removed from V and 5 bases from J, the gap between germline ends came to 15 bases. CDR3 loop: CSANPGRGNNSPLHF. In DNA, the CDR3 is TGCAGTGCTAACCCGGGACGGGGGAATAATTCACCCCTCCACTTT.

This clonotype was seen a handful of times. This chain links TRBV7-2 with TRBJ2-4, with a weak D call TRBD1 (6 bases). The V gene's germline CDR1 is SGHTA and CDR2 FQGNSA. The CDR3 runs to 14 residues. V lost 5 bases and J lost 6, with 14 bases in between. The CDR3 here is CASSIYRAANIQYF. The CDR3 DNA follows: TGTGCCAGCAGCATTTACAGGGCGGCAAACATTCAGTACTTC.

CDR3 in DNA: TGTGCCAGCAGCTCGTCAGACAGATCCTACGAGCAGTACTTC. This translates into CASSSSDRSYEQYF. The chain recombines TRBV7-9 with TRBJ2-7; tentatively, D is TRBD1 (5 bases). The germline gives CDR1 SEHNR, CDR2 FQNEAQ (reference sequence). The CDR3 is 14 residues long. V was cut by 4 bases and J by 1 base, with 11 bases left in between.

This rearrangement joins TRBV29-1 to TRBJ2-5, with TRBD2 identical over 9 bases. This CDR3 spans 14 amino acids. J gave up 5 bases and V 4 bases, and 8 bases lay outside the gene matches. Germline V gives CDR1 SQVTM, CDR2 ANQGSEA. The CDR3 DNA follows: TGCAGCGTTGTGGGCGGGAGGGTTTCTGAGACCCAGTACTTC. Translating gives CSVVGGRVSETQYF.

The gene calls are TRBV10-2 and TRBJ2-7, with TRBD2 matching 11 bases. The CDR3 has 15 residues. V was pared by 5 bases and J by 3 bases, with 6 bases of the junction left unmatched. The germline V gene encodes CDR1 WSHSY and CDR2 SAAADI. The CDR3 reads CASSISTSGSYEQYF. CDR3 bases: TGCGCCAGCAGTATAAGCACTAGCGGGAGCTACGAGCAGTACTTC.

The chain links TRBV12-3 or TRBV12-4 to TRBJ1-3; 9 bases are a match to TRBD1. This CDR3 has 14 residues. With 6 bases clipped from V and 4 bases from J, the junction kept 4 bases outside the gene matches. The CDR3 sequence is CASRLGQGGNTIYF. Written as DNA, the CDR3 is TGTGCCAGCAGACTTGGACAGGGGGGAAACACCATATATTTT.

The J gene is TRBJ2-5, the V gene TRBV6-1; D might be TRBD2 (5 bases). Germline V gene lookup returns CDR1 MNHNS and CDR2 SASEGT. V was shortened by 6 bases and J by 3 bases, with 14 bases between the two germline ends. The CDR3 consists of 14 residues. As DNA, the CDR3 is TGTGCCAGCAGCACTCCGGGAACTAAAGAGACCCAGTACTTC. Residues: CASSTPGTKETQYF.

The sample holds a few counts of this clonotype. This chain uses TRBV5-1 with TRBJ2-7, with 8 bases lining up with TRBD1. This CDR3 has 14 amino acids. Germline CDR1 and CDR2: SGHRS and YFSETQ. V shed 4 bases and J 3 bases; nucleotides not matched to a gene: 6. CDR3 in amino acids: CASSAGQEIYEQYF. In DNA, the CDR3 is TGCGCCAGCAGCGCGGGACAGGAGATCTACGAGCAGTACTTC.

This clonotype was found many times. This sequence joins TRBV5-6 and TRBJ1-5; TRBD1 matches 12 bases. Germline V CDR1 and CDR2: SGHDT, YYEEEE. The CDR3 runs 17 residues. Trimming took 4 bases from V and 0 from J; bases not matched to a gene: 5. The CDR3 DNA reads TGTGCCAGCAGCACGGGACAGGGGGCGCTTAGCAATCAGCCCCAGCATTTT. Its translation is CASSTGQGALSNQPQHF.

This clonotype turned up a few times. The chain joins TRBV12-3 or TRBV12-4 to TRBJ1-2, with D possibly matching TRBD1 (6 bases). The CDR3 is 15 amino acids. With 4 bases removed from V and 7 bases from J, the gap between germline ends came to 19 bases. The DNA for the CDR3 is TGTGCCAGCAGTTCATTAACAGGGAGGGGGTCTGGCTACACCTTC. This sequence encodes CASSSLTGRGSGYTF.